Following are 17 T cell receptor beta chains from one sample sequenced in a study of T cells in Graves' hyperthyroidism and ophthalmopathy. RNA transcripts yielded amplified TCR beta CDR3 regions. HTBI primers were the set used in a first-round RT-PCR of the TCR CDR3. MiXCR was run by TCRdb on the multiplex PCR reads, yielding one entry per CDR3 protein. The sample carries roughly 350,000 distinct CDR3 sequences, roughly an eighth recorded once. Specimen: blood. The source of these receptors is a woman aged 40-49 years with Graves' ophthalmopathy.

This chain connects TRBV29-1 to TRBJ1-2, with 10 positions matching TRBD1. This CDR3 is 17 amino acids long. The V gene end was trimmed by 2 bases and the J gene end by 5 bases; junction bases not matched to a gene: 14. Germline CDR1 and CDR2: SQVTM and ANQGSEA. This CDR3 reads CSVERPGTGESLYGYTF. CDR3 DNA sequence: TGCAGCGTTGAAAGGCCCGGGACAGGGGAATCTCTATATGGCTACACCTTC.

The rearrangement links TRBV29-1 to TRBJ2-3; D is possibly TRBD2 (6 bases). The CDR3 is made up of 14 amino acids. The germline V and J ends were trimmed by 3 bases and 2 bases, with 12 bases remaining between them. Looked up from germline, CDR1 is SQVTM and CDR2 is ANQGSEA. In DNA, the CDR3 is TGCAGCGTTGAGGCGGGACTCATCACAGATACGCAGTATTTT. This gives the protein CSVEAGLITDTQYF.

This clonotype was observed many times. This chain connects TRBV12-3 or TRBV12-4 to TRBJ1-1, with 9 bases identical to TRBD1. The CDR3 loop spans 13 amino acids. The V and J ends lost 5 bases and 10 bases, in that order; junction bases with no gene match: 8. The CDR3 reads CASSKGQGLRAFF. For the CDR3, the DNA is TGTGCCAGCAGTAAGGGACAGGGTTTACGAGCTTTCTTT.

This clonotype was seen repeatedly, ten times or more. The J gene is TRBJ2-3, the V gene TRBV28; 15 nucleotides align to TRBD2. The trim removed 2 bases at V and 3 bases at J, leaving 9 bases unmatched. Germline CDR1 and CDR2: MDHEN and SYDVKM. The CDR3 runs to 19 residues. The CDR3 protein is CASSLPGLAGGPRTDTQYF. CDR3 in DNA: TGTGCCAGCAGTTTACCCGGACTAGCGGGAGGGCCAAGGACAGATACGCAGTATTTT.

This clonotype appeared many times. The chain recombines TRBV20-1 with TRBJ2-1; D uncertain. The germline V gene has CDR1 DFQATT and CDR2 SNEGSKA (reference sequence). There are 11 residues in the CDR3. With 3 bases removed from V and 6 bases from J, the gap between germline ends came to 6 bases. In nucleotides, the CDR3 is TGCAGTGCTAGTAAGTCCAATGAGCAGTTCTTC. Translating gives CSASKSNEQFF.

This clonotype turned up a few times. V and J are TRBV4-2 and TRBJ2-3, with 10 nucleotides matching TRBD2. CDR3 length: 15 residues. V dropped 5 bases and J dropped 6; count of bases not matched to a gene: 8. Germline V gene data show CDR1 as LGHNA and CDR2 as YNFKEQ. The CDR3: CASSLSGGGMDTQYF. In DNA form, the CDR3 reads TGTGCCAGCAGCTTAAGCGGGGGGGGCATGGATACGCAGTATTTT.

This clonotype came up many times. The CDR3 end shows no conserved phenylalanine or tryptophan, and so a read error is likely. The genes are TRBV6-1 and TRBJ1-1; 7 positions agree with TRBD1. The CDR3 loop spans 14 amino acids. Trimming at V came to 6 bases and at J to 5 bases, leaving 9 bases not matched to a gene. The germline gives CDR1 MNHNS, CDR2 SASEGT. This chain's CDR3 is CASRRGPVGTEAFL. CDR3 in DNA: TGTGCCAGCAGAAGGGGGCCCGTCGGGACTGAAGCTTTCCTT.

This clonotype was found many times. V usage is TRBV10-3 and J usage is TRBJ2-1; TRBD2 aligns across 8 bases. J lost 7 bases, V lost 3 bases, and 2 bases had no gene match. The germline gives CDR1 ENHRY, CDR2 SYGVKD. The CDR3 is made up of 13 amino acids. The CDR3 loop reads CAISDRGRNEQFF. As DNA, the CDR3 is TGTGCCATCAGTGATCGCGGGAGGAATGAGCAGTTCTTC.

The genes are TRBV5-1 and TRBJ2-2; 11 bases are shared with TRBD2. Trimming removed 4 bases from V and 4 bases from J; junction bases left unmatched: 6. The CDR3 runs 16 residues. The germline CDR1 and CDR2 sequences are SGHRS and YFSETQ. The CDR3 region is CASSRTGTSGTGELFF. The CDR3 DNA reads TGCGCCAGCAGCAGGACCGGGACTAGCGGCACCGGGGAGCTGTTTTTT.

This clonotype appeared many times. The rearrangement joins TRBV2 to TRBJ1-1; D remains unclear. Trimming cost V 2 bases and J 7 bases, with 14 bases left between them. Germline V gene lookup returns CDR1 SNHLY and CDR2 FYNNEI. The CDR3 runs 14 residues. The CDR3 nucleotides are TGTGCCAGCAGTGAATTGGGGATACCTGATGAAGCTTTCTTT. Its translation: CASSELGIPDEAFF.

This clonotype occurred many times. The chain couples TRBV2 to TRBJ1-2, with TRBD1 matching 8 bases. The CDR3 consists of 15 residues. V was pared by 5 bases and J by 2 bases, with 7 bases of the junction left unmatched. Germline CDR1 SNHLY, CDR2 FYNNEI. CDR3: CASSLEGQANYGYTF. The CDR3 DNA reads TGTGCCAGCAGTTTAGAGGGACAGGCCAACTATGGCTACACCTTC.

The chain joins TRBV20-1 to TRBJ1-6, with no clear D. Trimming pared 3 bases from V and 6 bases from J, leaving 6 bases between. The CDR3 sequence is 12 residues long. Germline V gene data show CDR1 as DFQATT and CDR2 as SNEGSKA (reference sequence). This chain's CDR3 is CSARLSNSPLHF. For the CDR3, the DNA is TGCAGTGCTAGGCTCAGTAATTCACCCCTCCACTTT.

This clonotype came up a few times. The chain couples TRBV11-3 to TRBJ2-1; 12 bases are shared with TRBD2. The CDR3 covers 16 residues. CDR1 SGHNT and CDR2 YENEEA come from the germline V gene. Trimming took 3 bases from V and 7 from J; bases not matched to a gene: 7. CDR3 coding DNA: TGTGCCAGCAGCTTCGACCTAGCGGGGGGGAGAAATGAGCAGTTCTTC. Its protein is CASSFDLAGGRNEQFF.

The chain links TRBV3-1 to TRBJ2-1; no firm D call. Per the germline V gene, CDR1 is LGHDT and CDR2 is YNNKEL (reference sequence). The V end lost 0 bases, the J end lost 4 bases, and 7 bases lay between the germline ends. There are 14 residues in the CDR3. CDR3 sequence: CASSQDQLYNEQFF. The CDR3 nucleotides read TGTGCCAGCAGCCAAGATCAATTGTACAATGAGCAGTTCTTC.

V is TRBV20-1 and J is TRBJ1-2, with 10 positions matching TRBD1. V dropped 6 bases and J dropped 8; count of bases not matched to a gene: 9. Germline-derived CDR1 and CDR2 are DFQATT and SNEGSKA (reference sequence). This CDR3 comprises 13 residues. The CDR3 coding sequence is TGCAGTGCGCCCCTTGACAGGGGGCGAGGCTACACCTTC. Translating it yields CSAPLDRGRGYTF.

This clonotype was seen many times. The chain has TRBV2 and TRBJ2-7; D possibly corresponds to TRBD1 (6 bases). Deletions cut 3 bases from V and 2 bases from J, with 14 bases between. The CDR3 covers 15 residues. Germline V CDR1 and CDR2: SNHLY, FYNNEI. CDR3 sequence (DNA): TGTGCCAGCAGTGAGACACCCGGGACAACCTACGAGCAGTACTTC. Its translation: CASSETPGTTYEQYF.

This clonotype was counted between two and nine times. A much bigger clone sits one base away, suggesting this may be a read error. This chain joins TRBV6-2 or TRBV6-3 and TRBJ1-5; D uncertain. In germline, CDR1 is MNHEY, CDR2 SVGEGT. This CDR3 is built from 16 residues. DNA of the CDR3: TGTGCCTGCAGTTACATAGCCGGGGTTAGCAATCAGCCCCAGCATTTT. Its translation: CACSYIAGVSNQPQHF.